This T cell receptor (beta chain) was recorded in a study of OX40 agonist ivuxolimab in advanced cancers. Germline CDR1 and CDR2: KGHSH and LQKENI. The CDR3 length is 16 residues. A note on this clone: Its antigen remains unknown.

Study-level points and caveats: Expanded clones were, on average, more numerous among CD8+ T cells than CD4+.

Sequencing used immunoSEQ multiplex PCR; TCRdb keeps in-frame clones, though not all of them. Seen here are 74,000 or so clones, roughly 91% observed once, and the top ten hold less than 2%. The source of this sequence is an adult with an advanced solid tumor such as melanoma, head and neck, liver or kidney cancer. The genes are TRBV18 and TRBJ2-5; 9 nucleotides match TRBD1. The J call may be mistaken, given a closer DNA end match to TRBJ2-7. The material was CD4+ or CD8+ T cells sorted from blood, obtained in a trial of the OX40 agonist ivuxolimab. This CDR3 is CASSITGTGPIDEQYF. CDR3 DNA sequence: TGTGCCAGCTCTATAACCGGGACAGGGCCCATCGACGAGCAGTACTTC.